This T cell receptor beta chain was sequenced for a study of T cells in Graves' hyperthyroidism and ophthalmopathy. With regard to this clonotype: The germline gene is not matched at one end of the junction; a read error may be the cause.

CDR3 length equals 13 residues. Germline V lookup: CDR1 ENHRY, CDR2 SYGVKD. From RNA transcripts, TCR beta CDR3 regions were amplified. RT-PCR in the first round (using the HTBI primer set) targeted the TCR CDR3. TCRdb processed the multiplex PCR reads anew with MiXCR; each CDR3 protein has one entry. The data show 800,000 or so distinct CDR3 sequences, 38% seen once. This chain connects TRBV10-3 to TRBJ2-7; D is unresolved. This sequence originates from a man between 18 and 35 years old with Graves' hyperthyroidism. The sample consisted of blood. CDR3 protein: CAISVHQPYEHYF. DNA for the CDR3: TGTGCCATCAGTGTACACCAACCCTACGAGCACTACTTC.